The rows below give T cell receptor beta chains drawn from one sample of a study of blood T cells in healthy people across ages. TCRdb passed the 5' RACE reads through MiXCR, listing each CDR3 protein once. The profile shows more than 800,000 distinct CDR3 sequences, over 35% of them singletons. Sequencing used blood. The receptors shown here come from a woman in her sixties or seventies in good health. The conserved cysteine and the conserved F or W are not part of the CDR3 here.

TRBJ2-1 | TRBV27 | ASNLRGPYNEQF
TRBJ2-4 | TRBV12-3/TRBV12-4 | AGSFRAGAAKNIQY
TRBJ2-7 | TRBV6-2/TRBV6-3 | ASSTGTSGTLSYEQY
TRBJ1-2 | TRBV3-1 | ASSQLPGVGYGYT
TRBJ2-1 | TRBV5-1 | ASSLRTSGDNEQF
NA | TRBV7-9 | ASSLGALAGGSFGEQF
TRBJ2-5 | TRBV27 | ASKLTSGMGEQY
NA | TRBV27 | ASRPGYSPLEQY
TRBJ1-6 | TRBV25-1 | ASGIQGVSPPLH
TRBJ2-7 | TRBV5-1 | ASSLTLAGMTREQY
TRBJ2-1 | TRBV24-1 | ATSDSGPLYNEQF
NA | TRBV10-3 | AISRRDREYEQY
TRBJ2-7 | TRBV7-6 | ASSFTGNEQY
TRBJ2-7 | TRBV20-1 | SATVVDEQY